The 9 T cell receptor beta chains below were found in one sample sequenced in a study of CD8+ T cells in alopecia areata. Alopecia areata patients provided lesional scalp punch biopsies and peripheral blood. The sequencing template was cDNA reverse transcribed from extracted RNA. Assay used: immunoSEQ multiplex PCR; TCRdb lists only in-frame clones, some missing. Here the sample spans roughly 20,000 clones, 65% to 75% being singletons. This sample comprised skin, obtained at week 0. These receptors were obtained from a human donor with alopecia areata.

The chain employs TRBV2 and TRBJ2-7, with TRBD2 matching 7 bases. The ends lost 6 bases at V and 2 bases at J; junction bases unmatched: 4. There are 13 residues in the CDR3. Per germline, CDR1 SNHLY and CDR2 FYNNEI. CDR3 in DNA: TGTGCCAGCAGGGGAGGGTGGACCTACGAGCAGTACTTC. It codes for CASRGGWTYEQYF.

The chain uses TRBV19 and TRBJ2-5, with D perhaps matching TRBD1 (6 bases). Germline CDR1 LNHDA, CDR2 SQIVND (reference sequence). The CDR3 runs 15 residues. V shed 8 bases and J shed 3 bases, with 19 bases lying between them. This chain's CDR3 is CASPRPGDREETQYF. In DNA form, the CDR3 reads TGTGCCAGTCCACGTCCAGGGGACCGTGAAGAGACCCAGTACTTC. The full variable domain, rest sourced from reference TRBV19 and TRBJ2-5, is DGGITQSPKYLFRKEGQNVTLSCEQNLNHDAMYWYRQDPGQGLRLIYYSQIVNDFQKGDIAEGYSVSREKKESFPLTVTSAQKNPTAFYLCASPRPGDREETQYFGPGTRLLVL.

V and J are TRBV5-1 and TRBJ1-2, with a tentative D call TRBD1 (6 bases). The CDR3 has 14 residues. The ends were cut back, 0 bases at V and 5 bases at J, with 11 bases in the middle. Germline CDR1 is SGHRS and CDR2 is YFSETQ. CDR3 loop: CASSLAAGEYGYTF. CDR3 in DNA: TGCGCCAGCAGCTTGGCTGCAGGGGAGTATGGCTACACCTTC.

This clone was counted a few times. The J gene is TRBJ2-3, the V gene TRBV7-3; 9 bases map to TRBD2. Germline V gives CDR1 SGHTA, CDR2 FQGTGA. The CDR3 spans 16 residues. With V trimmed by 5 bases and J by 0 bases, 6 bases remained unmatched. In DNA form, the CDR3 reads TGTGCCAGCAGCCTCTCTCTAGCGGGGAGCACAGATACGCAGTATTTT. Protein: CASSLSLAGSTDTQYF. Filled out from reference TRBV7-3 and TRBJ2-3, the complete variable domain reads GAGVSQTPSNKVTEKGKYVELRCDPISGHTALYWYRQSLGQGPEFLIYFQGTGAADDSGLPNDRFFAVRPEGSVSTLKIQRTERGDSAVYLCASSLSLAGSTDTQYFGPGTRLTVL.

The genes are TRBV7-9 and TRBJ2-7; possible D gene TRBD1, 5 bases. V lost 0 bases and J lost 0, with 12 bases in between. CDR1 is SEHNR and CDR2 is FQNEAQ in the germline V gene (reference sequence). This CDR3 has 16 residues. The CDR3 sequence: CASSLAQGSSSYEQYF. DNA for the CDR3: TGTGCCAGCAGCTTAGCCCAGGGCTCCAGCTCCTACGAGCAGTACTTC.

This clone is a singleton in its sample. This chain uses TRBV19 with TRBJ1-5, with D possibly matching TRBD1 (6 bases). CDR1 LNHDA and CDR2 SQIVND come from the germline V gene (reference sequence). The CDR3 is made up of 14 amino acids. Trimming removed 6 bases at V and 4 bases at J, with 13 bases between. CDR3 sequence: CASSLWTENQPQHF. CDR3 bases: TGTGCCAGTAGCCTATGGACAGAAAATCAGCCCCAGCATTTT.

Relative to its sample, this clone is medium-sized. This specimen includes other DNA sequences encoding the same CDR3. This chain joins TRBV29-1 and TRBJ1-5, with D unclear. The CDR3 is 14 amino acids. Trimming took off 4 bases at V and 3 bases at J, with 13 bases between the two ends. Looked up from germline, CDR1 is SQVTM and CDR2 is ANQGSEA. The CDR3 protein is CSVAAGHDNQPQHF. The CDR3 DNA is TGCAGCGTTGCGGCGGGTCATGACAATCAGCCCCAGCATTTT.

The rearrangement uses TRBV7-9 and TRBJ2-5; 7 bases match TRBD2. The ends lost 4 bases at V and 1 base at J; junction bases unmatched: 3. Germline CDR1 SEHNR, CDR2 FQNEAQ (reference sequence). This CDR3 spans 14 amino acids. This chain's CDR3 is CASSWLAAQETQYF. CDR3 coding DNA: TGTGCCAGCAGCTGGCTAGCGGCCCAAGAGACCCAGTACTTC.

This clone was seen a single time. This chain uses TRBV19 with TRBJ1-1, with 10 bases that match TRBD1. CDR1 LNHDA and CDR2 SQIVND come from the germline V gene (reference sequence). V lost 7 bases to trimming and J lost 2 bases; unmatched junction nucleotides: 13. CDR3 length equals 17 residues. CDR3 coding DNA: TGTGCCAGTATCCTAAGGGCGGGACAGGGGCCTAACACTGAAGCTTTCTTT. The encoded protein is CASILRAGQGPNTEAFF.